Below, 7 T cell receptor beta chains from the same sample are listed, as sequenced in a study of blood T cell repertoires in COVID-19. Only in-frame clones appear in the TCRdb table, and some are missing; sequencing was by immunoSEQ multiplex PCR. The sample lists about 74,000 clones, roughly four fifths occurring once. The sequenced material came from peripheral blood. These receptor sequences come from a man aged 65 to 79 with acute or convalescent COVID-19.

The V and J genes are TRBV29-1 and TRBJ2-5; 8 nucleotides align to TRBD1. The CDR3 is 11 amino acids. Per germline, CDR1 SQVTM and CDR2 ANQGSEA. The trim removed 6 bases at V and 4 bases at J, leaving 1 base unmatched. Here the CDR3 reads CSVGQGETQYF. The CDR3 nucleotides read TGCAGCGTCGGACAGGGAGAGACCCAGTACTTC.

This clone was observed a handful of times. J is TRBJ2-5 and V is TRBV24-1, with TRBD2 as a possible D gene (6 bases). Germline CDR1 reads KGHDR; CDR2 reads SFDVKD. The V gene lost 3 bases and the J gene lost 5 bases, with 12 bases spanning the gap. The CDR3 contains 14 residues. The CDR3 protein is CATSDPGREETQYF. Here the CDR3 DNA reads TGTGCCACCAGTGATCCTGGACGGGAGGAGACCCAGTACTTC.

The chain employs TRBV7-9 and TRBJ2-5, with a weak D call TRBD2 (5 bases). Looked up from germline, CDR1 is SEHNR and CDR2 is FQNEAQ (reference sequence). Trimming shortened V by 5 bases and J by 2 bases, and 15 bases separated the two germline ends. The CDR3 has 15 amino acids. CDR3: CASSPPRRGQETQYF. In DNA, the CDR3 is TGTGCCAGCAGCCCGCCGCGTCGGGGTCAAGAGACCCAGTACTTC. The complete variable domain, with remaining parts taken from reference TRBV7-9 and TRBJ2-5, reads DTGVSQNPRHKITKRGQNVTFRCDPISEHNRLYWYRQTLGQGPEFLTYFQNEAQLEKSRLLSDRFSAERPKGSFSTLEIQRTEQGDSAMYLCASSPPRRGQETQYFGPGTRLLVL.

This clone was seen a handful of times. The V gene is TRBV5-6, the J gene TRBJ2-5; 12 nucleotides match TRBD1. The CDR3 has 15 residues. Germline V lookup: CDR1 SGHDT, CDR2 YYEEEE. V trimming: 3 bases; J trimming: 7 bases; junction bases outside the gene matches: 7. The CDR3 bases are TGTGCCAGCAGCTCCCGGGACAGGGGGCTTGGGACCCAGTACTTC. This sequence encodes CASSSRDRGLGTQYF.

The chain combines TRBV9 with TRBJ2-1; 7 bases match TRBD2. This CDR3 is built from 15 residues. CDR1 is SGDLS, CDR2 YYNGEE, per germline. V shed 1 base, J shed 7 bases, and the junction held 8 bases outside the gene matches. The CDR3 DNA sequence: TGTGCCAGCAGCGTAAGTCCAGGGAGGGAAAATGAGCAGTTCTTC. It translates to CASSVSPGRENEQFF.

The chain uses TRBV14 and TRBJ2-1; TRBD1 agrees at 12 bases. Unmatched junction bases numbered 6, after V lost 3 bases and J lost 6 bases. Germline V gives CDR1 SGHDN, CDR2 FVKESK. The CDR3 covers 16 residues. The CDR3 DNA is TGTGCCAGCAGCCAGCTGGGACAGGGGGCGGGCAATGAGCAGTTCTTC. This gives the protein CASSQLGQGAGNEQFF. Complete variable domain (other parts from reference TRBV14 and TRBJ2-1): EAGVTQFPSHSVIEKGQTVTLRCDPISGHDNLYWYRRVMGKEIKFLLHFVKESKQDESGMPNNRFLAERTGGTYSTLKVQPAELEDSGVYFCASSQLGQGAGNEQFFGPGTRLTVL.

A single count supports this clone. The CDR3 here is CASSSEQGLSGYTF. The CDR3 DNA is TGTGCCAGCAGCTCAGAACAGGGGCTATCTGGCTACACCTTC. The chain combines TRBV5-4 with TRBJ1-2, with 7 nucleotides matching TRBD1. Germline values: CDR1 SGHNT, CDR2 YYREEE (reference sequence). The CDR3 contains 14 residues. The J segment lost 7 bases and the V segment lost 3 bases, leaving 9 bases of the junction unmatched.